The source of this TCR beta chain is a study of T cell responses to AZD1222 COVID-19 vaccine. Germline V gene data show CDR1 as SGHAT and CDR2 as FQNNGV. V was pared by 5 bases and J by 5 bases, with 3 bases between. The CDR3 consists of 10 residues. Assay: immunoSEQ multiplex PCR; the TCRdb copy retains only in-frame clones and omits some. Counted here are over 100,000 clones, 70% to 90% occurring once; the ten biggest clones make up 4.4%. This clone was seen just once. Its specificity is not known. Whole-study findings and limits: Spike-spanning, vaccine-associated CD4 TCRs were dominant at 160-218 and 743-854. Only five or six people who got AZD1222 tested seropositive at baseline.

Samples with a second dose at about 4 or about 12 weeks were pooled together. The V call is TRBV11-2, the J call TRBJ1-1; D unresolved. The receptor comes from an adult who received the AZD1222 COVID-19 vaccine. Sequencing used peripheral blood, obtained 28 days after the second AZD1222 dose. The DNA for the CDR3 is TGTGCCAGCAGCGGGACTGAAGCTTTCTTT. This translates into CASSGTEAFF.